This T cell receptor (beta chain) emerged from a study of beta chain features in type 1 diabetes. Study results and caveats: Junctions at VDJ sites from type 1 diabetes patients had fewer insertions and more deletions. Type 1 diabetes patients had TCRB CDR3s that were shorter (moderately but significantly so) in all four CD4+ subsets. For patients, the naive, central memory and Treg TCRB repertoires appeared more alike than for healthy donors.

The CDR3 totals 14 residues. Germline V CDR1 and CDR2: MDHEN, SYDVKM. V dropped 6 bases and J dropped 2; count of bases not matched to a gene: 2. The investigators reverse transcribed all of the isolated RNA, so they sequenced expressed TCRB transcripts. TCRdb keeps only in-frame clones here, not all; method: immunoSEQ multiplex PCR. The table shows 680,000 or so clones, with around 15% occurring only once. As regards this clone: Its antigen remains unidentified.

The chain is built from TRBV28 and TRBJ1-3; TRBD1 matches 9 bases. The material sequenced was naive CD4+ T cells from blood. This clonotype was obtained from a man aged 18 to 30 with type 1 diabetes. The CDR3 sequence is CASSRQGAGNTIYF. The CDR3, as DNA: TGTGCCAGCAGCCGACAGGGGGCTGGAAACACCATATATTTT.